Presented here are 32 T cell receptor beta chains from one specimen sequenced in a study of blood T cell repertoires in COVID-19. Here immunoSEQ multiplex PCR was the method, and the copy in TCRdb shows in-frame clones only, minus some. The sample contains around 300,000 clones, roughly 90% of which appear only once. Sample: peripheral blood. These receptors were taken from a woman between 40 and 55 years old with COVID-19, enrolled during active disease.

The rearrangement uses TRBV11-2 and TRBJ2-1; tentatively, D is TRBD2 (7 bases). The CDR3 extends over 16 amino acids. Trimming cost V 2 bases and J 6 bases, with 17 bases left between them. Germline CDR1 SGHAT, CDR2 FQNNGV. The CDR3 loop reads CASSLSQPGGLNEQFF. The DNA for the CDR3 is TGTGCCAGCAGCTTATCCCAGCCGGGGGGCCTCAATGAGCAGTTCTTC. Drawing the rest from reference TRBV11-2 and TRBJ2-1, the complete variable domain is EAGVAQSPRYKIIEKRQSVAFWCNPISGHATLYWYQQILGQGPKLLIQFQNNGVVDDSQLPKDRFSAERLKGVDSTLKIQPAKLEDSAVYLCASSLSQPGGLNEQFFGPGTRLTVL.

To note about this clone: One end of the junction fails to match germline, which may point to a read error. J is TRBJ1-1 and V is TRBV7-7; D unclear. The CDR3 is 13 residues long. In germline, CDR1 is SSHAT, CDR2 FNYEAQ (reference sequence). The CDR3 sequence: CASSFTRGTEAFF. CDR3 sequence (DNA): TGTGCTAGCAGCTTTACCCGGGGCACTGAAGCTTTCTTT.

V usage is TRBV7-8 and J usage is TRBJ1-1, with unresolved D. V was pared by 1 base and J by 3 bases, with 15 bases between. The CDR3 sequence is 16 residues long. CDR1 and CDR2 from the germline V gene are SGHVS and FQNEAQ. CDR3 region: CASSLGRSRPDTEAFF. For the CDR3, the DNA is TGTGCCAGCAGCTTAGGGAGGAGCCGACCCGACACTGAAGCTTTCTTT.

V is TRBV2 and J is TRBJ1-2; a weak D match, TRBD1 (6 bases). Germline CDR1 and CDR2: SNHLY and FYNNEI. The CDR3 is 11 amino acids. The V end was cut by 4 bases, the J end by 8 bases, with 8 bases between. The CDR3 is CASSGRGGYTF. CDR3 DNA: TGTGCCAGCAGTGGCAGGGGCGGCTACACCTTC.

The CDR3 region is CATSRDGGRGRLMWEFF. The CDR3 DNA reads as TGTGCCACCAGCAGAGATGGTGGCAGGGGGCGTTTAATGTGGGAGTTCTTC. V and J are TRBV15 and TRBJ2-1; 8 bases map to TRBD1. The CDR3 spans 17 residues. Germline V gene lookup returns CDR1 LNHNV and CDR2 YYDKDF (reference sequence). V was clipped by 0 bases and J by 14 bases; unmatched bases: 18. Full variable domain (outside the CDR3, taken from reference TRBV15 and TRBJ2-1): DAMVIQNPRYQVTQFGKPVTLSCSQTLNHNVMYWYQQKSSQAPKLLFHYYDKDFNNEADTPDNFQSRRPNTSFCFLDIRSPGLGDTAMYLCATSRDGGRGRLMWEFFGPGTRLTVL.

V is TRBV6-2 or TRBV6-3 and J is TRBJ2-3, with D perhaps matching TRBD2 (5 bases). V gave up 0 bases and J gave up 6 bases, with 16 bases separating them. This CDR3 has 16 residues. Germline values: CDR1 MNHEY, CDR2 SVGEGT. CDR3 loop: CASSYSIVLAPDTQYF. The CDR3 DNA reads as TGTGCCAGCAGTTACTCGATCGTGCTAGCACCGGATACGCAGTATTTT.

The V gene is TRBV19, the J gene TRBJ2-2; the D is unclear. Trimming stripped 8 bases from V and 5 bases from J, with 15 bases between. CDR3 length: 14 amino acids. In germline, CDR1 is LNHDA, CDR2 SQIVND (reference sequence). This CDR3 reads CASAFKPQTGELFF. CDR3 nucleotide sequence: TGTGCCAGTGCCTTTAAACCCCAGACCGGGGAGCTGTTTTTT.

This sequence joins TRBV24-1 and TRBJ1-1, with a tentative D call TRBD1 (6 bases). Germline values: CDR1 KGHDR, CDR2 SFDVKD. V was pared by 7 bases and J by 2 bases, with 13 bases between. This CDR3 comprises 14 residues. The CDR3: CATRKGGGNTEAFF. DNA of the CDR3: TGTGCCACCAGAAAGGGGGGGGGAAACACTGAAGCTTTCTTT.

The V call is TRBV27, the J call TRBJ2-3; 14 bases agree with TRBD2. The CDR3 runs to 16 residues. Germline CDR1 MNHEY, CDR2 SMNVEV (reference sequence). The V and J ends lost 3 bases and 3 bases, in that order; junction bases with no gene match: 2. The CDR3 protein is CASSLTSGRATDTQYF. The CDR3, as DNA: TGTGCCAGCAGTTTGACTAGCGGGAGGGCAACAGATACGCAGTATTTT.

The chain couples TRBV30 to TRBJ1-3; TRBD1 is a possible D gene (5 bases). V lost 8 bases and J lost 4, with 15 bases in between. Germline CDR1 is GTSNPN and CDR2 is SVGIG (reference sequence). This CDR3 is 13 amino acids long. The CDR3 sequence: CAGNAGVGNTIYF. The CDR3 coding sequence is TGTGCCGGGAACGCGGGGGTAGGAAACACCATATATTTT.

The CDR3, as DNA: TGTGCCAGCAGCGGACAGCCCTATGGCTACACCTTC. Its protein is CASSGQPYGYTF. The rearrangement joins TRBV6-5 to TRBJ1-2; D may be TRBD1 (6 bases). This CDR3 has 12 residues. Trimming shortened V by 6 bases and J by 4 bases, and 9 bases separated the two germline ends. The germline gives CDR1 MNHEY, CDR2 SVGAGI.

The chain carries TRBV30 and TRBJ1-2, with 7 bases aligning to TRBD1. This CDR3 region has 16 residues. V lost 2 bases to trimming and J lost 4 bases; unmatched junction nucleotides: 13. Germline V gives CDR1 GTSNPN, CDR2 SVGIG (reference sequence). CDR3 amino acids: CAWSPYAGTVSYGYTF. The DNA of the CDR3 is TGTGCCTGGAGTCCATACGCCGGGACAGTGTCCTATGGCTACACCTTC.

This chain joins TRBV29-1 and TRBJ2-1; 8 bases map to TRBD2. This CDR3 has 13 residues. Germline V gene sequence: CDR1 SQVTM, CDR2 ANQGSEA. The trim removed 4 bases at V and 6 bases at J, leaving 5 bases unmatched. The CDR3 loop is CSVAGGVTNEQFF. The CDR3 region has the DNA TGCAGCGTTGCGGGGGGGGTAACCAATGAGCAGTTCTTC.

The CDR3 loop reads CASSPGSGGDTDTQYF. The CDR3 DNA sequence: TGCGCCAGCAGCCCAGGATCGGGAGGGGACACAGATACGCAGTATTTT. The genes are TRBV4-1 and TRBJ2-3; 8 nucleotides match TRBD2. Germline CDR1 is MGHRA and CDR2 is YSYEKL. There are 16 residues in the CDR3. The V gene end was trimmed by 4 bases and the J gene end by 2 bases; junction bases not matched to a gene: 8.

The chain uses TRBV28 and TRBJ2-5, with 9 bases fitting TRBD2. The junction had 20 bases not matched to a gene; V was cut back by 11 bases and J by 7 bases. The germline gives CDR1 MDHEN, CDR2 SYDVKM. This CDR3 contains 16 residues. The CDR3 region is CACARDRALSGGTQYF. CDR3 DNA sequence: TGTGCCTGCGCCCGCGACAGGGCCCTTAGCGGGGGGACCCAGTACTTC.

The chain uses TRBV18 and TRBJ1-3; 11 positions agree with TRBD1. From germline, CDR1 is KGHSH and CDR2 LQKENI. This CDR3 spans 19 amino acids. V was clipped by 4 bases and J by 2 bases; unmatched bases: 13. CDR3 nucleotides: TGTGCCAGCTCACACTCTGCGGGACAGGGGGTCCCCCCTGGAAACACCATATATTTT. This sequence encodes CASSHSAGQGVPPGNTIYF.

The genes are TRBV28 and TRBJ2-3; the match to TRBD2 covers 12 bases. This CDR3 region has 16 residues. CDR1 MDHEN and CDR2 SYDVKM come from the germline V gene. J gave up 1 base and V 5 bases, and 4 bases lay outside the gene matches. In nucleotides, the CDR3 is TGTGCCAGCAGTCTCTGGACTAGCGGGGGCACAGATACGCAGTATTTT. Its protein is CASSLWTSGGTDTQYF.

The chain links TRBV11-2 to TRBJ2-5; D is perhaps TRBD1 (6 bases). Trimming took off 1 base at V and 5 bases at J, with 23 bases between the two ends. The germline CDR1 and CDR2 sequences are SGHAT and FQNNGV. This CDR3 comprises 18 residues. The CDR3 coding sequence is TGTGCCAGCAGCTTAGTGGGGGCAGGGTCCGTGACGGGTGAGACCCAGTACTTC. Translating gives CASSLVGAGSVTGETQYF.

The chain uses TRBV14 and TRBJ1-2; 7 bases are shared with TRBD1. Germline values: CDR1 SGHDN, CDR2 FVKESK. The CDR3 is 14 amino acids. The V gene end was trimmed by 4 bases and the J gene end by 2 bases; junction bases not matched to a gene: 4. This CDR3 reads CASSLDRDNYGYTF. Here the CDR3 DNA reads TGTGCCAGCAGCCTTGACAGGGACAACTATGGCTACACCTTC.

V gene TRBV19 combines with J gene TRBJ1-3; perhaps TRBD1 as D (6 bases). This CDR3 contains 16 residues. V was cut by 7 bases and J by 3 bases, with 19 bases left in between. CDR1 is LNHDA, CDR2 SQIVND, per germline (reference sequence). CDR3 nucleotides: TGTGCCAGTAAAAGATCAGCAGGGGCGTATGGAAACACCATATATTTT. Translating it yields CASKRSAGAYGNTIYF.

Only one count was recorded for this clone. The chain has TRBV2 and TRBJ1-2; 10 nucleotides align to TRBD1. Per the germline V gene, CDR1 is SNHLY and CDR2 is FYNNEI. CDR3 length: 12 amino acids. With 4 bases clipped from V and 8 bases from J, the junction kept 1 base outside the gene matches. The CDR3: CASSGDRGGYTF. In DNA, the CDR3 is TGTGCCAGCAGTGGGGACAGGGGCGGCTACACCTTC.

This sequence joins TRBV19 and TRBJ2-1, with D perhaps matching TRBD1 (5 bases). In germline, CDR1 is LNHDA, CDR2 SQIVND (reference sequence). Between the trimmed V and J ends, which lost 3 bases and 0 bases, there was a span of 15 bases. There are 17 residues in the CDR3. The CDR3 spells CASSMVIGAGSYNEQFF. CDR3 nucleotide sequence: TGTGCCAGTAGTATGGTGATTGGGGCCGGCTCCTACAATGAGCAGTTCTTC.

This clone has a single count. The chain is built from TRBV28 and TRBJ2-3, with TRBD2 identical over 8 bases. Per the germline V gene, CDR1 is MDHEN and CDR2 is SYDVKM. Trimming removed 2 bases from V and 3 bases from J; junction bases left unmatched: 7. The CDR3 has 16 residues. CDR3 protein: CASSLAKGLETDTQYF. CDR3 DNA: TGTGCCAGCAGTTTAGCTAAGGGACTAGAAACAGATACGCAGTATTTT.

The chain has TRBV5-1 and TRBJ2-7; D possibly corresponds to TRBD1 (6 bases). Germline CDR1 SGHRS, CDR2 YFSETQ. The CDR3 covers 15 residues. V was trimmed by 4 bases and J by 0 bases, leaving 14 bases between them. The CDR3 bases are TGCGCCAGCAGCCTAGCAGGGACACTCTCCTACGAGCAGTACTTC. Encoded protein: CASSLAGTLSYEQYF. The whole variable domain, remainder taken from reference TRBV5-1 and TRBJ2-7, is KAGVTQTPRYLIKTRGQQVTLSCSPISGHRSVSWYQQTPGQGLQFLFEYFSETQRNKGNFPGRFSGRQFSNSRSEMNVSTLELGDSALYLCASSLAGTLSYEQYFGPGTRLTVT.

This sequence joins TRBV15 and TRBJ2-3, with a tentative D call TRBD1 (6 bases). CDR1 is LNHNV, CDR2 YYDKDF, per germline (reference sequence). The CDR3 runs to 15 residues. The V end was cut by 4 bases, the J end by 7 bases, with 18 bases between. CDR3 region: CATSTHLPGANTQYF. CDR3 DNA: TGTGCCACCAGCACCCACCTCCCAGGGGCCAATACGCAGTATTTT.

J is TRBJ1-1 and V is TRBV28; 9 nucleotides agree with TRBD1. V shed 2 bases, J shed 5 bases, and the junction held 6 bases outside the gene matches. Germline values: CDR1 MDHEN, CDR2 SYDVKM. The CDR3 is made up of 15 amino acids. The CDR3 reads CASSLRDRDGTEAFF. The CDR3, as DNA: TGTGCCAGCAGTTTACGGGACAGGGACGGAACTGAAGCTTTCTTT.

The genes are TRBV18 and TRBJ1-5; D is unresolved. Germline V gene lookup returns CDR1 KGHSH and CDR2 LQKENI. The CDR3 length is 13 residues. The V end was cut by 4 bases, the J end by 4 bases, with 8 bases between. CDR3 protein: CASSRMRNQPQHF. The CDR3 nucleotides read TGTGCCAGCTCACGTATGCGGAATCAGCCCCAGCATTTT.

This clone was seen more than once but under ten times. The chain links TRBV28 to TRBJ1-1, with 9 positions matching TRBD1. CDR1 is MDHEN, CDR2 SYDVKM, per germline. The CDR3 is made up of 12 amino acids. V lost 8 bases and J lost 4; bases outside the gene matches: 2. CDR3 protein: CASGTGSTEAFF. The CDR3 coding sequence is TGTGCCAGCGGGACAGGGAGCACTGAAGCTTTCTTT.

Only a few counts were recorded for this clone. The J gene is TRBJ1-3, the V gene TRBV6-5, with 9 bases lining up with TRBD1. The CDR3 is 14 amino acids. V lost 6 bases, J lost 7 bases, and 7 bases stayed unmatched. The V gene's germline CDR1 is MNHEY and CDR2 SVGAGI. CDR3 sequence reads: CASSRDRVINTIYF. In DNA form, the CDR3 reads TGTGCCAGCAGCCGGGACAGGGTCATCAACACCATATATTTT.

As to this clone: Because the CDR3's place on the DNA is in doubt, the DNA is left out and the CDR3 is given as listed by TCRdb. This rearrangement joins TRBV7-8 to TRBJ1-1; no check of the table's D call, TRBD1, against the DNA was made. The CDR3 numbers 13 amino acids, ends counted. Germline-derived CDR1 and CDR2 are SGHVS and FQNEAQ. This CDR3 reads CASSLVGTGATFF.

This sequence joins TRBV5-1 and TRBJ2-3; 12 bases agree with TRBD2. This CDR3 has 16 amino acids. Germline V gene lookup returns CDR1 SGHRS and CDR2 YFSETQ. The V and J ends lost 4 bases and 1 base, in that order; junction bases with no gene match: 4. The chain's CDR3 is CASSPRTSGGTDTQYF. CDR3 sequence (DNA): TGCGCCAGCAGCCCCAGGACTAGCGGGGGCACAGATACGCAGTATTTT.

The chain joins TRBV19 to TRBJ2-5; 7 nucleotides agree with TRBD2. The junction had 7 bases not matched to a gene; V was cut back by 3 bases and J by 0 bases. Germline V gene sequence: CDR1 LNHDA, CDR2 SQIVND (reference sequence). The CDR3 consists of 16 residues. The CDR3 loop reads CASSMGPGRYQETQYF. The CDR3 region has the DNA TGTGCCAGTAGTATGGGACCCGGGAGGTACCAAGAGACCCAGTACTTC.